These 7 T cell receptor beta chains share one sample of origin, sequenced in a study of response to subunit inactivated influenza vaccine. TCRdb independently ran MiXCR on the RT-PCR reads; one entry per CDR3 protein. Of approximately 500,000 distinct CDR3 sequences in the sample, 14% are singletons; the top ten hold roughly 10%. The sequencing used PBMCs from blood, collected roughly 13 days after vaccination. The source of these receptors is a man aged 45 to 65 who received an inactivated influenza vaccine.

A few counts support this clonotype. The chain uses TRBV7-2 and TRBJ2-7, with D maybe TRBD2 (5 bases). This CDR3 has 17 amino acids. Germline-derived CDR1 and CDR2 are SGHTA and FQGNSA. Trimming shortened V by 5 bases and J by 1 base, and 21 bases separated the two germline ends. The CDR3 bases are TGTGCCAGCAGCGGGAGTATAGTACCTGGGGATTCCTACGAGCAGTACTTC. As protein: CASSGSIVPGDSYEQYF.

The chain's CDR3 is CASSYTQGTNEKLFF. The CDR3 DNA reads TGTGCCAGCTCTTACACACAGGGGACTAATGAAAAACTGTTTTTT. The V and J genes are TRBV18 and TRBJ1-4, with TRBD1 matching over 7 bases. V gave up 6 bases and J gave up 2 bases; unmatched junction bases: 6. The CDR3 runs 15 residues. Germline CDR1 reads KGHSH; CDR2 reads LQKENI.

This clonotype was observed a few times. This chain links TRBV12-3 or TRBV12-4 with TRBJ1-3, with unresolved D. V was shortened by 1 base and J by 1 base, with 8 bases between the two germline ends. The CDR3 length is 15 residues. The CDR3 DNA reads as TGTGCCAGCAGTTTAGTCCCCGGGTCTGGAAACACCATATATTTT. This sequence encodes CASSLVPGSGNTIYF.

CDR3 DNA: TGTGCCAGCACCCGAACGGGGACAGGGGGCGACTACGAGCAGTACTTC. Residues: CASTRTGTGGDYEQYF. The chain employs TRBV7-9 and TRBJ2-7; 12 nucleotides agree with TRBD1. Germline V gene sequence: CDR1 SEHNR, CDR2 FQNEAQ (reference sequence). With V trimmed by 7 bases and J by 3 bases, 10 bases remained unmatched. This CDR3 comprises 16 residues.

This clonotype was found a few times. The chain links TRBV7-2 to TRBJ2-1, with a weak D call TRBD2 (7 bases). The CDR3 extends over 13 amino acids. Germline lookup yields CDR1 SGHTA and CDR2 FQGNSA. Trimming left V 7 bases short and J 6 bases short, with 13 bases between. The CDR3 DNA reads TGTGCCAGCAAAAGCGCGGGGGCCAATGAGCAGTTCTTC. Amino acids: CASKSAGANEQFF.

The chain combines TRBV11-3 with TRBJ2-7, with D perhaps assigned TRBD1 or TRBD2 (5 bases each). V lost 1 base and J 7 bases, leaving 14 bases between the germline ends. The germline gives CDR1 SGHNT, CDR2 YENEEA. The CDR3 contains 14 residues. CDR3 region: CASSLGWGTREQYF. The CDR3 coding sequence is TGTGCCAGCAGCTTAGGGTGGGGGACGCGGGAGCAGTACTTC. The full variable domain, with the rest looked up from reference TRBV11-3 and TRBJ2-7, is EAGVVQSPRYKIIEKKQPVAFWCNPISGHNTLYWYLQNLGQGPELLIRYENEEAVDDSQLPKDRFSAERLKGVDSTLKIQPAELGDSAVYLCASSLGWGTREQYFGPGTRLTVT.

This clonotype was counted between two and nine times. The genes are TRBV12-3 or TRBV12-4 and TRBJ1-3, with D unresolved. The CDR3 contains 15 residues. The V gene lost 2 bases and the J gene lost 4 bases, with 12 bases spanning the gap. The CDR3 nucleotides read TGTGCCAGCAGTTTAATAGGCCCAAGCGGAAACACCATATATTTT. This sequence encodes CASSLIGPSGNTIYF.